This T cell receptor beta chain was retrieved from a study of shared clonotypes between healthy human individuals (dated by TCRdb to 2020 to 2021). Looking at the study overall: The cohort comprised a couple of women and three men aged 18 to 49 years. For each donor, CD4 naive and CD4 memory were each run on three plates, CD8 naive on two plates, and CD8 memory on one plate. To estimate repertoire size and how much clonotypes are shared between individuals, the study performed deep sequencing of blood TCR repertoires from a handful of healthy adults. To increase sequencing depth and limit assay-specific biases, different laboratories used diverse techniques to prepare libraries and sequence TCR repertoires. Per donor, leukapheresis produced somewhere between about 0.8 and 9 billion PBMCs.

The CDR3 runs 15 residues from the cysteine to the phenylalanine. Only the CDR3 part of the read is kept: 45 bases, read in frame from the first base. The germline V gene provides CDR1 MNHNS and CDR2 SASEGT. V is cut by 7 bases and J by 6 bases, and the space between the germline ends is 19 bases. The donors were healthy, HIV-negative adults with no recently reported acute infections or vaccinations. Only Caucasian adults living in Nashville, Tennessee, USA were represented among the donors. Magnetic negative selection was used to enrich CD4+ T cells, after which naive cells were positively selected on CD45RA and the negative fraction became the memory subset. Blood was collected by leukapheresis, and PBMCs were isolated by Ficoll-Histopaque density gradient centrifugation and then cryopreserved in liquid nitrogen vapor phase. Purity and quantity of every magnetically sorted T cell population were checked by analytical flow cytometry. Each sorted fraction had its genomic DNA isolated and then quantified by UV absorbance on a Nanodrop 2000c.

Points on this clone: Its recognized antigen is unknown. No base quality information exists; no much larger clone differs at one position.

General findings and caveats noted by the study authors: When a few donors were compared, the shared fraction of clonotypes was about 5.2% for naive CD4, more than 3% for naive CD8, 2.3% for memory CD4, and 0.3% to 0.5% for memory CD8. Estimated clonotype richness was generally larger for naive than for memory subsets. Rarefaction of sorted-subset datasets indicated incomplete sequencing despite the large sequencing depth. Sampling was restricted to blood, and TCR repertoires in tissues likely differ from the TCR repertoires found in blood. Pairwise subsampling led to the expectation that sequencing depth would affect the degree of clonotype sharing among donors. Because the study included only a small number of donors, the genetic and exposure-history diversity represented was limited. Clonotypes shared by all four sorted-subset donors showed higher generation probabilities than non-shared clonotypes.

Using the deep immunoSEQ assay, multiplex PCR amplified TCR CDR3 regions from genomic DNA. For each cell subset, the extracted genomic DNA was distributed evenly across all wells of several immunoSEQ 96-well plates, and each plate served as one replicate. For sorted subsets, about 0.2 ug genomic DNA, equal to approximately 30,000 T cell genomes, was loaded into each replicate PCR. The purified libraries were quantified using a Qubit 3.0 fluorometer, sized with a Bioanalyzer 2100, and then quantified again using the KAPA Library Quantification kit. Every immunoSEQ 96-well plate was sequenced on a separate single-read 150-cycle Illumina NextSeq 550 flow cell. For the original study's pipeline: Because only junctional sequences without quality scores were contained in the immunoSEQ output, filtering matching that applied to full-length reads could not be performed. Sequences were annotated with PyIR, a Python wrapper for IgBLAST v1.9, and V/J genes and CDR3 were assigned using IMGT germline references. Reads were removed for weak V/J assignments (E-value above 1e-6), missing CDR3, stop codons, out-of-frame junctions, or ambiguous translated residues. V3J clonotypes were defined as sequences sharing the same inferred V gene, J gene, and CDR3 amino acid sequence. The percentage overlap between two repertoires was calculated by dividing the number of shared unique clonotypes by the size of the smaller repertoire. RTK rarefaction, the Chao1 estimator, and Recon v2.1 estimates of unobserved clonotypes were used to assess repertoire richness. Generation probabilities for all TCRbeta clonotypes obtained by the gDNA method from a few donors were computed using OLGA. Here the immuneACCESS table is served through TCRdb, limited to in-frame sequences with V and J called. Missing clones are a known gap in these copies; in checked studies unresolved V genes cover under half, and the rest lacks a known reason. The V and J calls and clone size are taken from that table; D and trimming were inferred from the DNA. The sample table shows about 1 million clones, and roughly 70% are seen once. The leading ten clones occupy roughly 1.5% of the sample.

Sample: memory CD4+ T cells sorted from blood. Taken with the paper, the label for cell subset or site translates to: CD45RA-negative fraction. The sequence came from a young man in good health. This chain is built from TRBV6-1 and TRBJ1-5; the D gene is possibly TRBD1, with 6 bases matching. CDR3 loop: CASISTRGGSQPQHF. The bases are TGTGCCAGCATTTCTACCAGGGGCGGGAGTCAGCCCCAGCATTTT.